This T cell receptor beta chain was sequenced for a study of somatic mutations in cytotoxic T cells in rheumatoid arthritis. Broader study findings: Some patients, about an eighth of the roughly 65, had a largest CD8+ clone that exceeded 20% of CD8+ cells. Which antigens the expanded CD8+ clones targeted was unknown.

Healthy control subjects consisted of blood donors (median age roughly 53 years, range about 21-75; 55% female). As concerns this clone: As yet, its antigen is unknown.

The assay was immunoSEQ multiplex PCR, and TCRdb's table has in-frame clones only and misses some. This repertoire shows about 26,000 clones, 82% found once; its top ten account for over 5%. V was clipped by 5 bases and J by 7 bases; unmatched bases: 4. Per germline, CDR1 SGHAT and CDR2 FQNNGV. The CDR3 is 13 residues long. Input material: CD8+ T cells sorted from blood. The TCR was taken from a man aged 50 to 59 in good health. The chain recombines TRBV11-2 with TRBJ2-1; 8 bases align to TRBD1. In nucleotides, the CDR3 is TGTGCCAGCAGCCATAACAGGGGGAATGAGCAGTTCTTC. Translating gives CASSHNRGNEQFF.